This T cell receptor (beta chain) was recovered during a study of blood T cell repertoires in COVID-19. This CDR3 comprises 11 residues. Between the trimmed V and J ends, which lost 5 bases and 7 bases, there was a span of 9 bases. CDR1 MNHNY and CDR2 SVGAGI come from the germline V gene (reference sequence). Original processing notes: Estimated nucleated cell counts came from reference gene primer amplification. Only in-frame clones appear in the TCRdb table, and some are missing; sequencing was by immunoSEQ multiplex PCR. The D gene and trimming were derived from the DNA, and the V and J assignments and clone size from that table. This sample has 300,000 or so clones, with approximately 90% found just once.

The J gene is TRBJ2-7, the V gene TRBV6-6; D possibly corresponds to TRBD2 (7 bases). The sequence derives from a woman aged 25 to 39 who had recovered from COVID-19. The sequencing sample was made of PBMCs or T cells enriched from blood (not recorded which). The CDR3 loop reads CASSKGGEQYF. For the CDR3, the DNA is TGTGCCAGCAGTAAGGGGGGGGAGCAGTACTTC.